The clone carrying this TCR beta chain was found many times. What it binds is not known. This specimen comes from a study of Graves' ophthalmopathy and Graves' hyperthyroidism. This CDR3 contains 12 residues. V was pared by 4 bases and J by 11 bases, with 5 bases of the junction left unmatched. The germline CDR1 and CDR2 sequences are SGHNT and YYREEE (reference sequence). Study observations and caveats: The blood repertoire also included most expanded thyroid clonotypes above 0.001 frequency. Prediction of ophthalmopathy progression reached around 71% sensitivity and roughly 72% specificity.

Lactation, pregnancy, uncontrolled infections and other autoimmune diseases were all grounds for excluding patients. TCR beta CDR3 regions were amplified from RNA transcripts. RT-PCR in the first round used HTBI primers; a second-round multiplex PCR followed. TCRdb independently ran MiXCR on the multiplex PCR reads; one entry per CDR3 protein. Of 600,000 to 950,000 distinct CDR3 sequences in the sample, roughly 40% were seen once. This chain connects TRBV5-4 to TRBJ1-1, with TRBD1 identical over 10 bases. The sequence derives from an adult man with Graves' ophthalmopathy. Sequencing was done on a sample of peripheral blood. The CDR3 here is CASSRGTGEAFF. The CDR3, as DNA: TGTGCCAGCAGCCGCGGGACAGGGGAGGCTTTCTTT.